These 24 T cell receptor beta chains came from one sample sequenced in a study of post-analysis software for immune sequencing data. Points from the study as a whole: The study found TRBV5-6, TRBV5-1 and TRBV20-1 among a handful of TRBV segments more frequent in patients than controls.

No antigen is known for these receptors. Unique molecular identifiers had been added to the TCR beta cDNA libraries. TCRdb redid the calling of the PCR reads with MiXCR, one entry per CDR3 protein. The sample records roughly 540,000 distinct CDR3 sequences, 30% to 40% being singletons. The source material was blood. The receptors here all came from a girl younger than 18 with multiple sclerosis.

The chain carries TRBV2 and TRBJ2-1, with TRBD2 matching 7 bases. In germline, CDR1 is SNHLY, CDR2 FYNNEI. The CDR3 consists of 16 residues. V shed 0 bases, J shed 3 bases, and the junction held 5 bases outside the gene matches. CDR3 in amino acids: CASSEARLAVYNEQFF. The CDR3 DNA sequence: TGTGCCAGCAGTGAAGCGCGGCTAGCGGTCTACAATGAGCAGTTCTTC.

On this clonotype: A read error may produce the germline difference seen at one junction end. The rearrangement links TRBV3-1 to TRBJ1-2; D remains ambiguous. The CDR3 length is 14 residues. From germline, CDR1 is LGHDT and CDR2 YNNKEL (reference sequence). The CDR3 sequence is CVSSQANTVGGYTF. CDR3 sequence (DNA): TGTGTCAGCAGCCAAGCTAACACCGTCGGTGGCTACACCTTC.

CDR3 residues: CASSSNSLRREKSYNEQFF. In nucleotides, the CDR3 is TGCGCCAGCAGTTCCAATAGCCTACGACGGGAAAAATCCTACAATGAGCAGTTCTTC. The chain employs TRBV10-1 and TRBJ2-1; a possible D gene is TRBD2 (5 bases). Germline CDR1 is WNHNN and CDR2 is SYGVQD (reference sequence). The CDR3 runs to 19 residues. Trimming removed 5 bases from V and 1 base from J, with 24 bases in between.

This clonotype came up many times. The chain couples TRBV29-1 to TRBJ2-5; D unresolved. Germline V lookup: CDR1 SQVTM, CDR2 ANQGSEA. The CDR3 spans 12 residues. The V gene lost 2 bases and the J gene lost 2 bases, with 6 bases spanning the gap. The CDR3 region has the DNA TGCAGCGTTGAACGAATACAAGAGACCCAGTACTTC. Translation gives CSVERIQETQYF. Full variable domain (remainder filled in from reference TRBV29-1 and TRBJ2-5): SAVISQKPSRDICQRGTSLTIQCQVDSQVTMMFWYRQQPGQSLTLIATANQGSEATYESGFVIDKFPISRPNLTFSTLTVSNMSPEDSSIYLCSVERIQETQYFGPGTRLLVL.

This rearrangement joins TRBV9 to TRBJ1-5; D is unclear. The CDR3 consists of 15 residues. Germline CDR1 is SGDLS and CDR2 is YYNGEE. Trimming pared 0 bases from V and 2 bases from J, leaving 9 bases between. CDR3 bases: TGTGCCAGCAGCGTAGGGTCCGGAGGCAATCAGCCCCAGCATTTT. This codes for CASSVGSGGNQPQHF.

The genes are TRBV7-6 and TRBJ2-6, with 12 nucleotides matching TRBD1. Looked up from germline, CDR1 is SGHVS and CDR2 is FNYEAQ. The CDR3 has 18 residues. V shed 1 base and J 4 bases; nucleotides not matched to a gene: 5. The CDR3 loop is CASSLEGTGGAGANVLTF. The CDR3 DNA is TGTGCCAGCAGCTTAGAAGGGACAGGGGGCGCCGGGGCCAACGTCCTGACTTTC.

On this clonotype: Since a much larger clone is just one base distant, this may be a read error. The genes are TRBV15 and TRBJ2-7; a possible D gene is TRBD2 (6 bases). Germline lookup yields CDR1 LNHNV and CDR2 YYDKDF (reference sequence). V was pared by 4 bases and J by 0 bases, with 25 bases between. The CDR3 has 19 residues. CDR3: CATSNPPEEGYMISYEQYF. CDR3 DNA: TGTGCCACCAGCAATCCCCCGGAGGAGGGGTACATGATCTCCTACGAGCAGTACTTC.

The gene calls are TRBV29-1 and TRBJ2-7; possible D gene TRBD2, 5 bases. The germline V gene has CDR1 SQVTM and CDR2 ANQGSEA. This CDR3 has 15 residues. Trimming pared 7 bases from V and 0 bases from J, leaving 19 bases between. Here the CDR3 reads CSAREGSLSSYEQYF. As DNA, the CDR3 is TGCAGCGCCCGCGAGGGCAGTCTTAGCTCCTACGAGCAGTACTTC.

A note on this clonotype: The conserved phenylalanine or tryptophan is not found at the CDR3 terminus, so this likely reflects a read error. The V gene is TRBV9, the J gene TRBJ2-5; no definite D call. From germline, CDR1 is SGDLS and CDR2 YYNGEE. The CDR3 totals 12 residues. Trimming took off 0 bases at V and 3 bases at J, with 3 bases between the two ends. CDR3: CASSVAEETQYY. CDR3 nucleotide sequence: TGTGCCAGCAGCGTAGCCGAAGAGACCCAGTACTAC.

The chain links TRBV5-5 to TRBJ2-1; 8 nucleotides agree with TRBD1. Per germline, CDR1 SGHKS and CDR2 YYEKEE (reference sequence). The CDR3 runs 16 residues. V shed 4 bases, J shed 12 bases, and the junction held 18 bases outside the gene matches. CDR3 region: CASSLRTGRNVDGQFF. In DNA, the CDR3 is TGTGCCAGCAGCCTCCGGACAGGGCGGAACGTGGACGGGCAGTTCTTC.

This clonotype was observed once. The gene calls are TRBV3-1 and TRBJ1-2; D is undetermined. The germline gives CDR1 LGHDT, CDR2 YNNKEL (reference sequence). The CDR3 extends over 16 amino acids. Trimming pared 0 bases from V and 4 bases from J, leaving 15 bases between. The DNA of the CDR3 is TGTGCCAGCAGCCAAGAGGCACTCCGCTCGGTCTATGGCTACACCTTC. It encodes CASSQEALRSVYGYTF. Together with reference TRBV3-1 and TRBJ1-2, the CDR3 gives the full variable domain: DTAVSQTPKYLVTQMGNDKSIKCEQNLGHDTMYWYKQDSKKFLKIMFSYNNKELIINETVPNRFSPKSPDKAHLNLHINSLELGDSAVYFCASSQEALRSVYGYTFGSGTRLTVV.

The chain combines TRBV7-7 with TRBJ2-1; D ambiguous. Germline loops: CDR1 SSHAT, CDR2 FNYEAQ (reference sequence). The CDR3 contains 15 residues. Trimming took off 1 base at V and 6 bases at J, with 13 bases between the two ends. The CDR3 DNA follows: TGTGCCAGCAGCTTAGATGCAGGCGGCGGCAATGAGCAGTTCTTC. Its protein product is CASSLDAGGGNEQFF.

In its sample, this clonotype was seen a few times. The chain combines TRBV7-9 with TRBJ2-1; D is perhaps TRBD2 (5 bases). CDR3 length: 13 residues. Per germline, CDR1 SEHNR and CDR2 FQNEAQ (reference sequence). V shed 1 base and J shed 9 bases, with 10 bases lying between them. The DNA of the CDR3 is TGTGCCAGCAGCTTAGACGGGGAAGGTGAGCAGTTCTTC. This translates into CASSLDGEGEQFF.

V and J are TRBV14 and TRBJ1-2; D possibly corresponds to TRBD1 (6 bases). Looked up from germline, CDR1 is SGHDN and CDR2 is FVKESK. The CDR3 has 17 amino acids. The ends were cut back, 4 bases at V and 5 bases at J, with 23 bases in the middle. The CDR3 is CASSPQMGGRFRYGYTF. Here the CDR3 DNA reads TGTGCCAGCAGCCCTCAGATGGGGGGGCGATTCCGATATGGCTACACCTTC.

The rearrangement uses TRBV13 and TRBJ2-4, with D hard to call. CDR3 size: 14 residues. The ends were cut back, 2 bases at V and 0 bases at J, with 5 bases in the middle. The germline V gene has CDR1 PRHDT and CDR2 FYEKMQ (reference sequence). CDR3 sequence reads: CASSLLLAKNIQYF. CDR3 nucleotide sequence: TGTGCCAGCAGCTTACTGCTAGCCAAAAACATTCAGTACTTC. Together with reference TRBV13 and TRBJ2-4, the CDR3 gives the full variable domain: AAGVIQSPRHLIKEKRETATLKCYPIPRHDTVYWYQQGPGQDPQFLISFYEKMQSDKGSIPDRFSAQQFSDYHSELNMSSLELGDSALYFCASSLLLAKNIQYFGAGTRLSVL.

This clonotype was detected many times. The chain joins TRBV5-1 to TRBJ1-2; TRBD1 aligns across 9 bases. Germline V CDR1 and CDR2: SGHRS, YFSETQ. CDR3 length: 14 residues. V lost 4 bases and J lost 2; bases outside the gene matches: 3. The CDR3 nucleotides are TGCGCCAGCAGCCCGGGACAGGGAAACTATGGCTACACCTTC. This codes for CASSPGQGNYGYTF.

The genes are TRBV4-1 and TRBJ1-2, with TRBD1 matching 9 bases. V was clipped by 0 bases and J by 4 bases; unmatched bases: 12. The germline V gene has CDR1 MGHRA and CDR2 YSYEKL. The CDR3 extends over 18 amino acids. CDR3 sequence: CASSQDRGLQGASYGYTF. DNA for the CDR3: TGCGCCAGCAGCCAAGATCGGGGCCTACAGGGGGCGAGCTATGGCTACACCTTC.

The V gene is TRBV11-2, the J gene TRBJ2-4; the D gene could be TRBD1 or TRBD2 (5 bases each). The DNA end favors TRBJ2-7, so the J call may be wrong. Germline V CDR1 and CDR2: SGHAT, FQNNGV. This CDR3 spans 15 amino acids. This CDR3 is CASRPGTGEATEQYF. The CDR3 DNA sequence: TGTGCCAGCAGACCCGGGACGGGCGAGGCTACCGAGCAGTACTTC.

V is TRBV5-1 and J is TRBJ1-2, with TRBD1 identical over 8 bases. The CDR3 runs 15 residues. Per germline, CDR1 SGHRS and CDR2 YFSETQ. The V segment lost 4 bases and the J segment 0 bases; nucleotides outside the gene matches: 5. The CDR3 sequence is CASSTGTGANYGYTF. The CDR3 nucleotides read TGCGCCAGCAGCACGGGGACAGGAGCTAACTATGGCTACACCTTC.

In regard to this clonotype: The junction and the germline gene differ at one end; a read error may be behind it. The J gene is TRBJ1-1, the V gene TRBV9; D remains ambiguous. The germline gives CDR1 SGDLS, CDR2 YYNGEE. The CDR3 contains 17 residues. The CDR3 region is CANSVDGGHLMNTEAFF. DNA for the CDR3: TGTGCCAACAGCGTAGACGGAGGCCACCTTATGAACACTGAAGCTTTCTTT. Based on the CDR3 plus reference TRBV9 and TRBJ1-1, the full variable domain is DSGVTQTPKHLITATGQRVTLRCSPRSGDLSVYWYQQSLDQGLQFLIQYYNGEERAKGNILERFSAQQFPDLHSELNLSSLELGDSALYFCANSVDGGHLMNTEAFFGQGTRLTVV.

This clonotype was counted between two and nine times. An end of the junction differs from the germline gene, which may be a read error. V is TRBV5-1 and J is TRBJ2-5; 7 bases are shared with TRBD2. The CDR3 is 13 residues long. Per the germline V gene, CDR1 is SGHRS and CDR2 is YFSETQ. The CDR3 reads CASSGGGQETQYF. CDR3 bases: TGTGCCAGCAGTGGGGGGGGCCAAGAGACCCAGTACTTC.

The rearrangement links TRBV6-5 to TRBJ2-7; 11 nucleotides agree with TRBD1. The CDR3 has 14 amino acids. Trimming at V came to 6 bases and at J to 2 bases, leaving 3 bases not matched to a gene. The germline CDR1 and CDR2 sequences are MNHEY and SVGAGI. CDR3 nucleotide sequence: TGTGCCAGCAGAGGACAGGGGGCGACCTACGAGCAGTACTTC. This translates into CASRGQGATYEQYF.

The CDR3 sequence: CSARDSASGVLLWGYEQYF. CDR3 DNA sequence: TGCAGTGCTAGAGATTCGGCTAGCGGGGTTCTACTTTGGGGCTACGAGCAGTACTTC. The V and J genes are TRBV20-1 and TRBJ2-7; 9 bases fit TRBD2. With 0 bases clipped from V and 3 bases from J, the junction kept 18 bases outside the gene matches. The CDR3 totals 19 residues. Germline CDR1 and CDR2: DFQATT and SNEGSKA (reference sequence).

This clonotype came up a few times. The chain combines TRBV11-2 with TRBJ1-2; D gene unclear. Trimming left V 1 base short and J 4 bases short, with 13 bases between. The CDR3 covers 15 residues. Germline V gene sequence: CDR1 SGHAT, CDR2 FQNNGV. CDR3 protein: CASSLAGGFSYGYTF. The CDR3 bases are TGTGCCAGCAGCTTAGCGGGCGGGTTTTCCTATGGCTACACCTTC. Full variable domain (rest looked up from reference TRBV11-2 and TRBJ1-2): EAGVAQSPRYKIIEKRQSVAFWCNPISGHATLYWYQQILGQGPKLLIQFQNNGVVDDSQLPKDRFSAERLKGVDSTLKIQPAKLEDSAVYLCASSLAGGFSYGYTFGSGTRLTVV.